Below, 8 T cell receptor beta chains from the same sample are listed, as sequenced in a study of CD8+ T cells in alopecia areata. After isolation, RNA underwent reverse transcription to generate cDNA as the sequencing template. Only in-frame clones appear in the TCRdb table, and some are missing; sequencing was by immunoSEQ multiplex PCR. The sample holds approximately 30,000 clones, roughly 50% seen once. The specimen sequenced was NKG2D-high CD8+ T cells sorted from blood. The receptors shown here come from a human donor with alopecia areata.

The DNA for the CDR3 is TGCAGCGTTGGGACGACAGGGATGAACACTGAAGCTTTCTTT. It codes for CSVGTTGMNTEAFF. The J gene is TRBJ1-1, the V gene TRBV29-1, with 7 bases identical to TRBD1. Per the germline V gene, CDR1 is SQVTM and CDR2 is ANQGSEA. This CDR3 spans 14 amino acids. The ends lost 4 bases at V and 0 bases at J; junction bases unmatched: 5. The variable domain in full, with the rest retrieved from reference TRBV29-1 and TRBJ1-1, is SAVISQKPSRDICQRGTSLTIQCQVDSQVTMMFWYRQQPGQSLTLIATANQGSEATYESGFVIDKFPISRPNLTFSTLTVSNMSPEDSSIYLCSVGTTGMNTEAFFGQGTRLTVV.

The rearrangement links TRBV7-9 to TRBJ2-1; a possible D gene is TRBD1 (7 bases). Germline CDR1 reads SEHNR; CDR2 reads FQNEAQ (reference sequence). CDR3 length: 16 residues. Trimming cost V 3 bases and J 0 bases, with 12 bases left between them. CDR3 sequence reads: CASSFTGEASYNEQFF. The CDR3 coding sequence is TGTGCCAGCAGCTTTACAGGGGAGGCCTCCTACAATGAGCAGTTCTTC.

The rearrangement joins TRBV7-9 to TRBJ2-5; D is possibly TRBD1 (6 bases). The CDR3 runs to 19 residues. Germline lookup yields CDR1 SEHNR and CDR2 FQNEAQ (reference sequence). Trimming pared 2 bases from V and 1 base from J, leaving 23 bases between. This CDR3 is CASSLRPRGQPGAQETQYF. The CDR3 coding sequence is TGTGCCAGCAGCTTACGACCCCGGGGCCAACCAGGGGCCCAAGAGACCCAGTACTTC.

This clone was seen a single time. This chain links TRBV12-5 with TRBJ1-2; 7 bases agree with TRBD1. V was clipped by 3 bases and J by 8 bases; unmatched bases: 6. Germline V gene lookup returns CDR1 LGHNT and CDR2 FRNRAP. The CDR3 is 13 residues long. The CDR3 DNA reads TGTGCTAGTGGTTTCTCAGGGGACAGAGGCTACACCTTC. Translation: CASGFSGDRGYTF.

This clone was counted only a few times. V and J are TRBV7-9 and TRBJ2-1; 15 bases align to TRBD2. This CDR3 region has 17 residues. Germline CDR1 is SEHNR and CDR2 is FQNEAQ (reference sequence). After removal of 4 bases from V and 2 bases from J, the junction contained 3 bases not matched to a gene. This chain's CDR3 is CASSYGTSGGPYNEQFF. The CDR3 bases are TGTGCCAGCAGCTACGGGACTAGCGGGGGGCCCTACAATGAGCAGTTCTTC.

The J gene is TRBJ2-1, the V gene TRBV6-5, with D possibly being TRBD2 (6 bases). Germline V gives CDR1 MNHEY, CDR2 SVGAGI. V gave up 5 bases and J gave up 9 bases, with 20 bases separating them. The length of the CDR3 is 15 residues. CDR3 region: CASSPLRSGGAEQFF. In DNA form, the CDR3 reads TGTGCCAGCAGTCCTCTTCGCAGCGGCGGGGCTGAGCAGTTCTTC.

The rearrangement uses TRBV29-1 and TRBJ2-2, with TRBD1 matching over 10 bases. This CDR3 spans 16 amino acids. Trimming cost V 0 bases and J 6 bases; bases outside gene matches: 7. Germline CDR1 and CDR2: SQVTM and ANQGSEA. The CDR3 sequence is CSVEDRSTGGSGELFF. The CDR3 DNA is TGCAGCGTTGAAGATCGTTCGACAGGGGGCTCCGGGGAGCTGTTTTTT.

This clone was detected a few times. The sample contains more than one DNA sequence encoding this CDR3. CDR3: CASSIRGNTEAFF. The CDR3 DNA reads as TGTGCCAGTAGTATCAGGGGAAACACTGAAGCTTTCTTT. This sequence joins TRBV19 and TRBJ1-1; a weak D match, TRBD1 (6 bases). The V end lost 3 bases, the J end lost 2 bases, and 7 bases lay between the germline ends. CDR1 and CDR2 (germline): LNHDA, SQIVND (reference sequence). CDR3 length: 13 amino acids. Full variable domain (remainder filled in from reference TRBV19 and TRBJ1-1): DGGITQSPKYLFRKEGQNVTLSCEQNLNHDAMYWYRQDPGQGLRLIYYSQIVNDFQKGDIAEGYSVSREKKESFPLTVTSAQKNPTAFYLCASSIRGNTEAFFGQGTRLTVV.